This TCR beta chain was retrieved from a study of T cells in Graves' hyperthyroidism and ophthalmopathy. Amplification yielded TCR beta CDR3 regions, with RNA transcripts as the source. TCR CDR3 regions were first amplified by RT-PCR with HTBI primers. A single record per CDR3 protein comes from TCRdb applying MiXCR to the multiplex PCR reads. The table has about 210,000 distinct CDR3 sequences, 18% seen once; the top ten hold just under 45%. With a duration under 2 months, the hyperthyroidism was newly diagnosed in patients aged 18 to 65. V was pared by 5 bases and J by 4 bases, with 23 bases between. The germline V gene encodes CDR1 MNHNS and CDR2 SASEGT. The CDR3 length is 17 residues. This clonotype was seen many times.

This receptor was identified in a man aged 35-49 years with Graves' hyperthyroidism. Material for sequencing was blood. The rearrangement links TRBV6-1 to TRBJ1-2; possibly TRBD1 for D (5 bases). The CDR3 sequence: CASSPPGGGTSPYGYTF. DNA for the CDR3: TGTGCCAGCAGTCCGCCGGGAGGAGGGACTTCCCCCTATGGCTACACCTTC.